Listed here is a single T cell receptor beta chain. What it binds is unknown. TCRdb reanalyzed the 5' RACE reads, giving one entry per CDR3 protein sequence and no DNA. The sample has about 370,000 distinct CDR3 sequences. These data belong to a study of T cells expressing NK-cell markers. At the level of the study: Beta-chain profiling covered CD3+CD56+NKG2C+, CD3+CD56+NKG2C- and CD3+CD56-NKG2C+ sorted subsets. The sequencing cohort of eight donors included seven HCMV-seropositive individuals and one seronegative individual. Findings and caveats of the study: HCMV specificity of expanded NKG2C+ T cell clones remained unclear. About 1.0-8% of CD8+ T cells in about six donors belonged to dominant NKG2C+ clonotypes.

Germline V gene sequence: CDR1 KGHDR, CDR2 SFDVKD. The CDR3 contains 18 residues. This clonotype originated in a woman aged 45-65 years in good health. This chain uses TRBV24-1 with TRBJ2-1; the D call from TCRdb, TRBD2, cannot be confirmed without DNA. The sample consisted of blood T cells: a sorted CD56 or NKG2C T cell subset, CD4+ or CD8+ T cells, or bulk PBMC T cells (not recorded which). The CDR3: CATSDGPGRRSSYNEQFF.